Presented here are 9 T cell receptor beta chains from one specimen sequenced in a study of CD8+ T cells in alopecia areata. Described treatment: oral pan-JAK inhibitor, 5-10 mg twice daily. After isolation, RNA underwent reverse transcription to generate cDNA as the sequencing template. Repertoires were generated with immunoSEQ multiplex PCR, while TCRdb's copy carries only in-frame clones and drops some. The repertoire has fewer than 110,000 clones, approximately 63% of them found once; the top ten carry 16%. Sequenced material: CD8+ T cells sorted from blood, taken at approximately week 60, from a patient treated with tofacitinib. The receptors here all came from a human donor with alopecia areata.

This chain uses TRBV5-6 with TRBJ2-7; D is tentatively TRBD1 or TRBD2 (6 bases each). The CDR3 has 14 amino acids. V lost 3 bases, J lost 7 bases, and 17 bases lay in between. Per the germline V gene, CDR1 is SGHDT and CDR2 is YYEEEE. In DNA form, the CDR3 reads TGTGCCAGCAGCTCCGGCACGGGGGCTCGGGAGCAGTACTTC. Protein sequence: CASSSGTGAREQYF.

This sequence joins TRBV11-3 and TRBJ2-7, with a weak D call TRBD2 (5 bases). Germline V gene sequence: CDR1 SGHNT, CDR2 YENEEA. V shed 4 bases and J shed 0 bases, with 13 bases lying between them. CDR3 length equals 15 residues. Here the CDR3 reads CASSSYPGSSYEQYF. The CDR3 DNA is TGTGCCAGCAGCTCGTACCCGGGGAGCTCCTACGAGCAGTACTTC.

This clone has just a few counts. The chain employs TRBV28 and TRBJ2-4; D uncertain. Trimming took 2 bases from V and 3 from J, leaving 8 bases between them. The CDR3 is made up of 14 amino acids. Looked up from germline, CDR1 is MDHEN and CDR2 is SYDVKM. Here the CDR3 DNA reads TGTGCCAGCAGTTTAAGGTCTAACAAAAACATTCAGTACTTC. It specifies CASSLRSNKNIQYF.

CDR3: CASSDRGEIQPQHF. The DNA for the CDR3 is TGTGCCAGCAGTGATCGCGGGGAAATTCAGCCCCAGCATTTT. This chain uses TRBV25-1 with TRBJ1-5; D uncertain. Trimming removed 3 bases from V and 6 bases from J, with 12 bases in between. CDR1 MGHDK and CDR2 SYGVNS come from the germline V gene. This CDR3 region has 14 residues.

This clone was counted only a few times. CDR3 loop: CASSHGNIQYF. CDR3 bases: TGTGCCAGCAGCCACGGAAACATTCAGTACTTC. The chain is built from TRBV7-3 and TRBJ2-4; D call uncertain. The CDR3 spans 11 residues. V was shortened by 5 bases and J by 6 bases, with 5 bases between the two germline ends. CDR1 SGHTA and CDR2 FQGTGA come from the germline V gene.

This rearrangement joins TRBV4-1 to TRBJ2-1, with 7 bases matching TRBD2. The CDR3 is 17 amino acids. In germline, CDR1 is MGHRA, CDR2 YSYEKL. J lost 5 bases, V lost 1 base, and 11 bases had no gene match. Here the CDR3 DNA reads TGCGCCAGCAGCCAAGGTTCGGGGGGTTGGTTCGACAATGAGCAGTTCTTC. Protein: CASSQGSGGWFDNEQFF.

CDR3 region: CAGRTAINTEAFF. The DNA for the CDR3 is TGTGCCGGACGGACAGCCATCAACACTGAAGCTTTCTTT. This chain uses TRBV28 with TRBJ1-1; a possible D gene is TRBD1 (6 bases). Trimming stripped 11 bases from V and 2 bases from J, with 15 bases between. This CDR3 has 13 amino acids. In germline, CDR1 is MDHEN, CDR2 SYDVKM.

This clone was seen just once. The chain has TRBV30 and TRBJ1-1; no definite D call. This CDR3 has 13 residues. CDR1 is GTSNPN, CDR2 SVGIG, per germline (reference sequence). V was trimmed by 4 bases and J by 0 bases, leaving 9 bases between them. The CDR3 DNA is TGTGCCTGGATCACAGAAATGAACACTGAAGCTTTCTTT. Translation: CAWITEMNTEAFF.

CDR3 coding DNA: TGTGCCAGCACAGGAGGAGTTAGTTTCGGCTACACCTTC. Amino acid sequence: CASTGGVSFGYTF. The chain links TRBV5-6 to TRBJ1-2; D is unresolved. The V gene lost 6 bases and the J gene lost 8 bases, with 17 bases spanning the gap. Per the germline V gene, CDR1 is SGHDT and CDR2 is YYEEEE. The CDR3 is made up of 13 amino acids.